This T cell receptor (beta chain) was found in a study of OX40 agonist ivuxolimab in advanced cancers. Across the study: Previous treatment with anti-PD-1, anti-PD-L1 or anti-CTLA-4 therapy was allowed; over 35% had received some.

Study-level points and caveats: Relative to CD4+, CD8+ T cells held more expanded clones on average. Normalized T-cell clonal expansion was also low in some nonresponders.

As for this clone: Its specificity is not known.

TCRdb's copy holds only in-frame clones and misses some; the assay was immunoSEQ multiplex PCR. The repertoire has tens of thousands of clones, under 90% of them found once; the top ten carry 20% to 25%. Sequencing used CD4+ or CD8+ T cells sorted from blood, obtained in a trial of the OX40 agonist ivuxolimab. The source of this sequence is an adult with an advanced solid tumor such as melanoma, head and neck, liver or kidney cancer.

The CDR3 DNA reads TGTGCCAGCAGCTTACAGGGTAACGAGACCCAGTACTTC. Protein: CASSLQGNETQYF. V usage is TRBV13 and J usage is TRBJ2-5; maybe TRBD1 (5 bases). CDR3 length: 13 residues. The germline V gene encodes CDR1 PRHDT and CDR2 FYEKMQ (reference sequence). V shed 2 bases and J shed 5 bases, with 9 bases lying between them.